The 7 T cell receptor beta chains reported below all come from one sample, sequenced in a study of T cell changes during pregnancy in multiple sclerosis. Clones were read by immunoSEQ multiplex PCR, and TCRdb kept only the in-frame ones, dropping some. The data contain 65,000 to 85,000 clones, roughly 90% of them singletons. The specimen comprised peripheral blood, sampled in the second trimester of pregnancy. The source is a female donor with multiple sclerosis, enrolled in a pregnancy study.

This chain joins TRBV7-2 and TRBJ1-5, with D possibly matching TRBD1 (5 bases). V lost 3 bases, J lost 1 base, and 10 bases lay in between. This CDR3 is 15 amino acids long. Germline CDR1 and CDR2: SGHTA and FQGNSA. The CDR3 here is CASSLVGGSNQPQHF. The CDR3 coding sequence is TGTGCCAGCAGCTTGGTTGGGGGGAGCAATCAGCCCCAGCATTTT. Complete variable domain (other parts from reference TRBV7-2 and TRBJ1-5): GAGVSQSPSNKVTEKGKDVELRCDPISGHTALYWYRQSLGQGLEFLIYFQGNSAPDKSGLPSDRFSAERTGGSVSTLTIQRTQQEDSAVYLCASSLVGGSNQPQHFGDGTRLSIL.

V usage is TRBV30 and J usage is TRBJ2-7; TRBD1 matches 7 bases. In germline, CDR1 is GTSNPN, CDR2 SVGIG (reference sequence). The length of the CDR3 is 12 residues. With 5 bases clipped from V and 7 bases from J, the junction kept 8 bases outside the gene matches. CDR3 protein: CAWGDSRREQYF. The DNA of the CDR3 is TGTGCCTGGGGGGACAGTCGAAGAGAGCAGTACTTC. The whole variable domain, filled in from reference TRBV30 and TRBJ2-7, reads SQTIHQWPATLVQPVGSPLSLECTVEGTSNPNLYWYRQAAGRGLQLLFYSVGIGQISSEVPQNLSASRPQDRQFILSSKKLLLSDSGFYLCAWGDSRREQYFGPGTRLTVT.

This sequence joins TRBV7-9 and TRBJ2-3; weak D call: TRBD1 (5 bases). The germline gives CDR1 SEHNR, CDR2 FQNEAQ (reference sequence). Trimming removed 7 bases from V and 3 bases from J, with 11 bases in between. The CDR3 sequence is 13 residues long. CDR3 bases: TGTGCCAGCAATACTCAGGGTACAGATACGCAGTATTTT. Translated, it gives CASNTQGTDTQYF. The complete variable domain, with remaining parts taken from reference TRBV7-9 and TRBJ2-3, reads DTGVSQNPRHKITKRGQNVTFRCDPISEHNRLYWYRQTLGQGPEFLTYFQNEAQLEKSRLLSDRFSAERPKGSFSTLEIQRTEQGDSAMYLCASNTQGTDTQYFGPGTRLTVL.

The rearrangement joins TRBV19 to TRBJ2-5; D gene ambiguous. Trimming pared 1 base from V and 4 bases from J, leaving 4 bases between. Per germline, CDR1 LNHDA and CDR2 SQIVND (reference sequence). The CDR3 has 12 residues. CDR3: CASSIGRETQYF. CDR3 nucleotide sequence: TGTGCCAGTAGTATAGGGAGAGAGACCCAGTACTTC. The variable domain in full, with the rest retrieved from reference TRBV19 and TRBJ2-5, is DGGITQSPKYLFRKEGQNVTLSCEQNLNHDAMYWYRQDPGQGLRLIYYSQIVNDFQKGDIAEGYSVSREKKESFPLTVTSAQKNPTAFYLCASSIGRETQYFGPGTRLLVL.

CDR3 region: CASTPASGIGGQETQYF. The CDR3 DNA reads TGCGCCAGCACCCCCGCTAGCGGGATAGGAGGCCAAGAGACCCAGTACTTC. The chain recombines TRBV5-1 with TRBJ2-5; TRBD2 matches 9 bases. Germline V gives CDR1 SGHRS, CDR2 YFSETQ. Germline trimming cut 6 bases from V and 1 base from J; bases unmatched to any gene: 13. The length of the CDR3 is 17 residues.

DNA for the CDR3: TGTGCCAGCAGCTTAGTTCCGGGGACAAACTATGGCTACACCTTC. Translating it yields CASSLVPGTNYGYTF. This rearrangement joins TRBV7-2 to TRBJ1-2; D might be TRBD1 (6 bases). The CDR3 is made up of 15 amino acids. The V gene's germline CDR1 is SGHTA and CDR2 FQGNSA. The V end lost 1 base, the J end lost 2 bases, and 11 bases lay between the germline ends.

The chain recombines TRBV27 with TRBJ1-3, with D uncertain. Trimming cost V 6 bases and J 8 bases, with 20 bases left between them. Germline lookup yields CDR1 MNHEY and CDR2 SMNVEV (reference sequence). The CDR3 covers 15 residues. The CDR3 protein is CASSDYVRGRYTIYF. The CDR3 DNA is TGTGCCAGCAGCGATTATGTACGGGGTCGATACACCATATATTTT.